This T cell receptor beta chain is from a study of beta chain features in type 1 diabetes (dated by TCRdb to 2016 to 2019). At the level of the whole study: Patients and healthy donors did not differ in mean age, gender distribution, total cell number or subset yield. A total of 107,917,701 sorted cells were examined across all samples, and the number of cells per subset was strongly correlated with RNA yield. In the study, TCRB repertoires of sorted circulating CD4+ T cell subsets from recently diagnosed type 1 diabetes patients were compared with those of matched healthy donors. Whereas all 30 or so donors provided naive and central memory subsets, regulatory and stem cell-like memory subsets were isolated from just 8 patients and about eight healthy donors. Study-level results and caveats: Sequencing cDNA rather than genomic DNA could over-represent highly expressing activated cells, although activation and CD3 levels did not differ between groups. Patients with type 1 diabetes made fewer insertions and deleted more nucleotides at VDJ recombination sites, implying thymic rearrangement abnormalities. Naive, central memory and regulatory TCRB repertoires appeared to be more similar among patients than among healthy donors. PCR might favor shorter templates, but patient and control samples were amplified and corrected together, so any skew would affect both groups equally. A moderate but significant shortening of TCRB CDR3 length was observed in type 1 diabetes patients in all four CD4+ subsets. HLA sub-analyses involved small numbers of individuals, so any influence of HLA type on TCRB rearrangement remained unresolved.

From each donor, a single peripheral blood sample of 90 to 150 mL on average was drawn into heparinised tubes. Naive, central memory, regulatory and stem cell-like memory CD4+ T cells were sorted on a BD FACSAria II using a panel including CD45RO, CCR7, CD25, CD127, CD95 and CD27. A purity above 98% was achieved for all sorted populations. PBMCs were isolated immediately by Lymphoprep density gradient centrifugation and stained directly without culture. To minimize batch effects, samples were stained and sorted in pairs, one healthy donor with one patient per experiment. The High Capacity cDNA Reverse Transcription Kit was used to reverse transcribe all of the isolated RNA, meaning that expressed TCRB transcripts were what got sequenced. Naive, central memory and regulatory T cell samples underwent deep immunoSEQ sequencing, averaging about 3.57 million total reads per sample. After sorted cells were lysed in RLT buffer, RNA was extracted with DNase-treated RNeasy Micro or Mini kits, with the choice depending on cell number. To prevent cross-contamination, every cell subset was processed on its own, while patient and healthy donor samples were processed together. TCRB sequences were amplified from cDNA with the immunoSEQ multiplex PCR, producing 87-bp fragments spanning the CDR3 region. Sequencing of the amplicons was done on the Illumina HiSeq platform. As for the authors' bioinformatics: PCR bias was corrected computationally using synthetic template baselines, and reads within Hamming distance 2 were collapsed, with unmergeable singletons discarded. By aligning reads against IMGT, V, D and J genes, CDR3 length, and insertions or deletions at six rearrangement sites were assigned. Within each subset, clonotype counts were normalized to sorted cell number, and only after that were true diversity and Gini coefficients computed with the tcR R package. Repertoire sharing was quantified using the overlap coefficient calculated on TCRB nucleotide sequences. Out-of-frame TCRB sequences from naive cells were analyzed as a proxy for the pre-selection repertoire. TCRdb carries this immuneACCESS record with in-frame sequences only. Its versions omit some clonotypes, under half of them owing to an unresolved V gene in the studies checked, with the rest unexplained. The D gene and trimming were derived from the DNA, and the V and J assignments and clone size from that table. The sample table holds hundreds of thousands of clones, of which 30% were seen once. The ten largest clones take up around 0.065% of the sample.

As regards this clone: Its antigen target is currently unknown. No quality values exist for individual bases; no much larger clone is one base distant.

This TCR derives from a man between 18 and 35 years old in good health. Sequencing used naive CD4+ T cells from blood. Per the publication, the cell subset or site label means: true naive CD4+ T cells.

At the DNA level, the sequence is TGTGCCAGCAGCGCCACCCCTCGACAGGTCGAGCAGTTCTTC. Translation gives CASSATPRQVEQFF. Here the chain combines TRBV9 and TRBJ2-1; TRBD1 is perhaps the D gene, given 6 matching bases. CDR1 and CDR2, looked up from the germline V gene, are SGDLS and YYNGEE. The CDR3, from cysteine to phenylalanine, totals 14 residues. The sequence is cut down to CDR3 DNA, 42 bases in frame from base 1. V gives up 3 bases and J gives up 10 bases, and the segment between their germline ends measures 17 bases.